This T cell receptor beta chain was obtained from a study of blood T cells in healthy people across ages. Findings and caveats of the study: Donor CMV status was unknown, possibly confounding expanded clonotype changes.

CDR3 length equals 15 residues. Germline-derived CDR1 and CDR2 are SGHTA and FQGTGA. V was clipped by 3 bases and J by 7 bases; unmatched bases: 10. Healthy Caucasians from Russia aged roughly 6 to 90 served as donors. RNA extraction gave at least 5.5 micrograms of total RNA per sample. Sample-barcoded 5' priming and a J-beta primer mix drove a second PCR of roughly 6 to 12 cycles. Every molecule of cDNA carried a tag from a template-switch adaptor with 12 random nucleotides. From the 5' RACE reads, TCRdb called clonotypes with MiXCR, one entry per CDR3 protein. The sample has approximately 400,000 distinct CDR3 sequences; approximately 47% are singletons. In the case of this clonotype: Its antigen remains unknown.

Sequenced input: blood. The chain recombines TRBV7-3 with TRBJ2-5, with 8 positions matching TRBD1. This TCR was sampled from a man in his 60s in good health. CDR3 in amino acids: CASSLDGTGARTQYF. The CDR3 DNA sequence: TGTGCCAGCAGCTTGGATGGGACAGGCGCTCGGACCCAGTACTTC.